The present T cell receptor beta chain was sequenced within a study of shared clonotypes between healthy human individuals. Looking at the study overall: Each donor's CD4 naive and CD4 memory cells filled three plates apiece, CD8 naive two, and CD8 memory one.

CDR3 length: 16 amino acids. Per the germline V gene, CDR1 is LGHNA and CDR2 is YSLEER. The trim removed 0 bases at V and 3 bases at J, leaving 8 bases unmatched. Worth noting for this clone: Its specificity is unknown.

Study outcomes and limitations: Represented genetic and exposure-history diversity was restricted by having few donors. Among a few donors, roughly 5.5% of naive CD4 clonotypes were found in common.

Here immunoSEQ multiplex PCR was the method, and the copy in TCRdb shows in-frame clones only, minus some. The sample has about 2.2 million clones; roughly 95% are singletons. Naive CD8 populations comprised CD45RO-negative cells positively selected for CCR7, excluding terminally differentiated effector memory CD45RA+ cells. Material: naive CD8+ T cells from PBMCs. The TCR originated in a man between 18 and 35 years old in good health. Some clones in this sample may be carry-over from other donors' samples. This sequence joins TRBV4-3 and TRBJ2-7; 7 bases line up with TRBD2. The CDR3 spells CASSQEGGGSVYEQYF. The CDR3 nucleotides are TGCGCCAGCAGCCAAGAGGGCGGCGGGAGTGTCTACGAGCAGTACTTC.